A selection of T cell receptor beta chains follows, all from one sample in a study of cytomegalovirus exposure and HLA in healthy donors. Clones were read by immunoSEQ multiplex PCR, and TCRdb kept only the in-frame ones, dropping some. The table records 150,000 to 200,000 clones, around 92% of them present only once. The specimen sequenced was PBMCs. These TCRs come from a man younger than 30 in good health and CMV-seropositive. The CDR3 runs from the conserved cysteine through the conserved F or W. A D gene is named only where the DNA matches it firmly. Only part of the rows carry a size: once, few, many, or a class if the clone is expanded.

clone_size,v_call,d_call,j_call,cdr3_aa,cdr3_nt
.,TRBV9,.,TRBJ1-1,CASSVEQMNTEAFF,TGTGCCAGCAGCGTGGAACAGATGAACACTGAAGCTTTCTTT
few,TRBV6-5,.,TRBJ2-7,CASSYAGQYEQYF,TGTGCCAGCAGTTACGCCGGACAGTACGAGCAGTACTTC
.,TRBV5-4,.,TRBJ2-3,CASSLSTDTQYF,TGTGCCAGCAGCTTATCGACAGATACGCAGTATTTT
.,TRBV18,.,TRBJ1-2,CASSPRRGNIDNYGYTF,TGTGCCAGCTCACCACGGCGAGGGAATATAGATAACTATGGCTACACCTTC
.,TRBV29-1,.,TRBJ2-7,CSELQEYEQYF,TGCAGCGAGCTACAGGAGTACGAGCAGTACTTC
.,TRBV5-6,TRBD1,TRBJ1-2,CATTRDRGLYGYTF,TGTGCCACTACACGAGACAGGGGCCTTTATGGCTACACCTTC
.,TRBV25-1,.,TRBJ1-3,CASSPSFGGYGNTIYF,TGTGCCAGCAGTCCCTCGTTTGGGGGGTATGGAAACACCATATATTTT
.,TRBV12-5,TRBD2,TRBJ2-1,CASGGLAGDEQFF,TGTGCTAGTGGGGGACTAGCGGGAGATGAGCAGTTCTTC
.,TRBV5-4,TRBD1,TRBJ1-1,CASSPRTGSNTEAFF,TGTGCCAGCAGCCCCCGGACAGGGTCGAACACTGAAGCTTTCTTT
.,TRBV4-1,.,TRBJ1-2,CASGLNFNYGYTF,TGCGCCAGCGGCCTAAACTTCAACTATGGCTACACCTTC
.,TRBV4-2,TRBD2,TRBJ2-2,CASSQDRLAGERTGELFF,TGTGCCAGCAGCCAAGATAGGCTAGCGGGAGAGCGGACCGGGGAGCTGTTTTTT
.,TRBV29-1,TRBD2,TRBJ2-1,CSAWTSGYSSDEQFF,TGCAGCGCCTGGACTAGCGGATACTCTTCCGATGAGCAGTTCTTC
.,TRBV7-6,TRBD2,TRBJ2-3,CASSVRDYLGDTQYF,TGTGCCAGCAGCGTTCGGGACTACCTAGGGGATACGCAGTATTTT
.,TRBV12-5,TRBD2,TRBJ2-1,CASGWGLARFFRSYNEQFF,TGTGCTAGTGGTTGGGGACTAGCGAGATTTTTTCGCTCCTACAATGAGCAGTTCTTC
.,TRBV18,.,TRBJ2-3,CASSPETYTQYF,TGTGCCAGCTCACCAGAAACTTATACGCAGTATTTT
.,TRBV29-1,TRBD2,TRBJ2-6,CSVLGTSGSTGANVLTF,TGCAGCGTGCTCGGGACTAGCGGGAGTACTGGGGCCAACGTCCTGACTTTC
.,TRBV15,TRBD2,TRBJ2-1,CATSIAGGWNEQFF,TGTGCCACCAGCATAGCGGGAGGGTGGAATGAGCAGTTCTTC
.,TRBV6-1,.,TRBJ2-1,CASSEDRAVDNEQFF,TGTGCCAGCAGTGAAGACAGGGCAGTCGACAATGAGCAGTTCTTC
.,TRBV7-8,TRBD2,TRBJ2-3,CASSFRLGGSADTQYF,TGTGCCAGCAGCTTCCGACTGGGCGGGAGCGCAGATACGCAGTATTTT
once,TRBV6-5,.,TRBJ2-7,CASSYSGGSYEQYF,TGTGCCAGCAGTTACTCCGGAGGCTCCTACGAGCAGTACTTC
.,TRBV4-2,.,TRBJ2-1,CASSQEHLNEQFF,TGTGCCAGCAGCCAAGAACACCTCAATGAGCAGTTCTTC
.,TRBV28,.,TRBJ1-4,CASTQKGILDEKLFF,TGTGCCAGCACTCAAAAGGGGATCCTTGATGAAAAACTGTTTTTT
.,TRBV12-5,TRBD2,TRBJ2-1,CASGWGLAGGNEQFF,TGTGCTAGTGGTTGGGGACTAGCGGGAGGGAATGAGCAGTTCTTC
.,TRBV15,TRBD1,TRBJ1-2,CATSAGQGIYGYTF,TGTGCCACCAGTGCGGGACAGGGGATATATGGCTACACCTTC
.,TRBV19,TRBD1,TRBJ2-7,CASRRTGTYEQYF,TGTGCCAGTAGGCGGACAGGGACCTACGAGCAGTACTTC
.,TRBV13,TRBD1,TRBJ2-3,CASSTGAGGGTDTQYF,TGTGCCAGCAGCACTGGGGCAGGGGGCGGTACAGATACGCAGTATTTT
.,TRBV10-3,TRBD2,TRBJ2-3,CAIRKTSPSSDTQYF,TGTGCCATCAGGAAGACTAGCCCAAGTTCCGATACGCAGTATTTT
.,TRBV19,.,TRBJ2-1,CASSIAGAYNEQFF,TGTGCCAGTAGTATAGCGGGAGCTTACAATGAGCAGTTCTTC
once,TRBV7-9,.,TRBJ1-3,CASSLRGLGGNTIYF,TGTGCCAGCAGCTTAAGGGGCCTGGGAGGAAACACCATATATTTT
few,TRBV10-3,TRBD2,TRBJ2-3,CAISAGTSGSRDTQYF,TGTGCCATCAGTGCGGGGACTAGCGGGAGTAGAGATACGCAGTATTTT
.,TRBV2,.,TRBJ2-3,CASSEDRRVATQYF,TGTGCCAGCAGTGAAGACAGGAGGGTGGCGACGCAGTATTTT
.,TRBV7-9,TRBD1,TRBJ1-4,CASSFVQGNEKLFF,TGTGCCAGCAGCTTCGTACAGGGGAATGAAAAACTGTTTTTT